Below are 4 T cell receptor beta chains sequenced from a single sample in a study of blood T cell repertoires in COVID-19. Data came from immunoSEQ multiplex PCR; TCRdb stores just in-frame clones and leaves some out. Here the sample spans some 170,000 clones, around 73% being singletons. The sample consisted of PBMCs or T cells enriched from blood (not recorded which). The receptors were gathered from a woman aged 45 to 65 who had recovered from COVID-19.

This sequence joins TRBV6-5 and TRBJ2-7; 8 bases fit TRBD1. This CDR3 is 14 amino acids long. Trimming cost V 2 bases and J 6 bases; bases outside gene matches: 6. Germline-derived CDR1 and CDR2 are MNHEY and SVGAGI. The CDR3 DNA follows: TGTGCCAGCAGTTACCACAGGGGGGAAGGCGAGCAGTACTTC. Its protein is CASSYHRGEGEQYF.

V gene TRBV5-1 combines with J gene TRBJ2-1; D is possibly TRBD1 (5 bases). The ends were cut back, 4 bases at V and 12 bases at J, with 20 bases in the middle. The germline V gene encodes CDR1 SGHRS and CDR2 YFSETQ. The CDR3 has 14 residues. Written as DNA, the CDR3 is TGCGCCAGCAGCCTGAATGGGGCCCGCGGCGGGCAGTTCTTC. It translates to CASSLNGARGGQFF.

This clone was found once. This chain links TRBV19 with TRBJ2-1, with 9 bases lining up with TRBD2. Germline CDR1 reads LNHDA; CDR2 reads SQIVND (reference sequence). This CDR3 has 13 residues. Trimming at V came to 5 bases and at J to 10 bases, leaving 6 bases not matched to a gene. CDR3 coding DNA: TGTGCCAGTAGTGGTCCGGGACTAGCAGAGCAGTTCTTC. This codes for CASSGPGLAEQFF.

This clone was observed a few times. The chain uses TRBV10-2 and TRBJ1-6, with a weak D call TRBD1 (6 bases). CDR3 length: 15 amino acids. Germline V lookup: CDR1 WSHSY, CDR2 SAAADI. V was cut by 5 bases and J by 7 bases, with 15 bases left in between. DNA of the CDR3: TGCGCCAGCAGTCTGGAGACAGGAAGAAATTCACCCCTCCACTTT. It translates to CASSLETGRNSPLHF.